The source of this T cell receptor beta chain is a study of patients and donors after allogeneic stem cell transplantation (dated by TCRdb to the early 2020s). Looking up the germline V gene (reference sequence) yields CDR1 DFQATT and CDR2 SNEGSKA. Including the terminal cysteine and phenylalanine, the CDR3 comprises 14 residues. The kept DNA is CDR3 alone, 42 bases in frame from the first base. Trimming removed 5 bases from V and 6 bases from J, leaving 18 bases between the germline ends. This clonotype turned up a few times. Its binding antigen is unknown. The record has no base qualities; no much larger clone is one base away. Library prep was done by RT-PCR. The sequencing machine was a NextSeq 550. TCRdb reran the public reads through fastp at Q25 and MiXCR, keeping productive beta chains. Every entry covers one CDR3 protein and lists the most common genes and DNA from its rows. Counted in this sample were about 410,000 distinct CDR3 sequences; 16% of them appeared once. The ten most abundant clones make up less than 9.5% of the sample.

Rearrangement joined TRBV20-1 to TRBJ2-3, and TRBD2 may be the D gene, going by 5 matching bases. The sequence derives from a human donor who was either an allogeneic HSCT recipient or a stem cell or donor lymphocyte infusion donor (not recorded which). It is not recorded whose cells these are; they may come from a transplant donor. Sequencing input: blood, either unsorted or a sorted T cell fraction (not recorded which). Here the CDR3 is given as CSASFVAGPDTQYF. The sequenced DNA is TGCAGTGCTTCCTTTGTGGCGGGCCCCGATACGCAGTATTTT.